This T cell receptor beta chain was captured in a study of PD-L1 blockade in urothelial cancer. Study-level information: Male sex and bladder-origin urothelial cancer characterized about 90% of the 29 patients. Patients previously received 0 to 3 chemotherapy regimens.

CDR3 length equals 14 residues. Germline lookup yields CDR1 SEHNR and CDR2 FQNEAQ (reference sequence). V gave up 4 bases and J gave up 6 bases, with 13 bases separating them. Each patient presented with locally advanced or metastatic urothelial carcinoma. Peripheral blood mononuclear cells were collected from every patient before and during treatment, yielding between 1 and 8 samples per patient. Measured with immunoSEQ multiplex PCR; TCRdb has only the in-frame clones, and not every one. The sample records 50,000 to 55,000 clones, approximately 77% being singletons. This receptor was identified in a man in his 70s with urothelial cancer. The sequencing used PBMCs, collected around atezolizumab (anti-PD-L1) treatment. The genes are TRBV7-9 and TRBJ2-1; TRBD2 might be the D (5 bases). The CDR3 here is CASSSAWTANEQFF. DNA for the CDR3: TGTGCCAGCAGCTCCGCTTGGACTGCCAATGAGCAGTTCTTC.